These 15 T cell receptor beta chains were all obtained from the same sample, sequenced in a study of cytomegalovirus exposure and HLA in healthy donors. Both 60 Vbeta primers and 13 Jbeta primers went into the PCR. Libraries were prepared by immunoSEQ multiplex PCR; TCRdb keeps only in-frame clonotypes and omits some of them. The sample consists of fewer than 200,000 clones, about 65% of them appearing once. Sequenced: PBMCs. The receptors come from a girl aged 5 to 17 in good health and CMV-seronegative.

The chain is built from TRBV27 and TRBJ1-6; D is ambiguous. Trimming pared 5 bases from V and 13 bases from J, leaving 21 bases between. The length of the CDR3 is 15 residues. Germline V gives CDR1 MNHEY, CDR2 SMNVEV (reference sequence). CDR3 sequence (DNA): TGTGCCAGCAGTCTCGGGGTCCCGAATGGATTGCCCCTCCACTTT. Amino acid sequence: CASSLGVPNGLPLHF.

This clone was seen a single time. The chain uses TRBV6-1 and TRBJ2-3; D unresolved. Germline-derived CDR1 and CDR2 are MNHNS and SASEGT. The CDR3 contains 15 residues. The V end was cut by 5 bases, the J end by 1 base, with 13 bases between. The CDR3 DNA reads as TGTGCCAGCAGTCTAGTGCAGTCGCGCACAGATACGCAGTATTTT. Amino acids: CASSLVQSRTDTQYF.

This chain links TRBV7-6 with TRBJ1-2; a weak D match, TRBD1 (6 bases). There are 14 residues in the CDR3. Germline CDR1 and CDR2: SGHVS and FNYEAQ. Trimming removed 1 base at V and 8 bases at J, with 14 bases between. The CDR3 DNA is TGTGCCAGCAGCTTAGAGGGGGGGTTGAGCGGCTACACCTTC. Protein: CASSLEGGLSGYTF.

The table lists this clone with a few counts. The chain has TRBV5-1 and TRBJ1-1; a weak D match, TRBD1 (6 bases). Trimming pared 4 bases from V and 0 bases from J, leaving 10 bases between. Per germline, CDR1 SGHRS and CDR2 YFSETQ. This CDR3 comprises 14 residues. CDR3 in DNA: TGCGCCAGCAGCCTTAAGGGGGTGAACACTGAAGCTTTCTTT. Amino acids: CASSLKGVNTEAFF.

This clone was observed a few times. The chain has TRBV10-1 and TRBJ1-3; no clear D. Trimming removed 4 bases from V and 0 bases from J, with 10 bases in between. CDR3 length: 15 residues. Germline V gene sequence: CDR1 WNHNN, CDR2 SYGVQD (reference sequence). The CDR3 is CASSGERASGNTIYF. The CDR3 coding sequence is TGCGCCAGCAGTGGTGAGAGAGCCTCTGGAAACACCATATATTTT.

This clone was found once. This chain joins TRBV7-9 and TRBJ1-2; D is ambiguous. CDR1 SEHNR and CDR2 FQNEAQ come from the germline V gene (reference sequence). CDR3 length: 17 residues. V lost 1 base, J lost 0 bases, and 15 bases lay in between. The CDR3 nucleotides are TGTGCCAGCAGCTTAGGGCACCGACAAACGGCTAACTATGGCTACACCTTC. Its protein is CASSLGHRQTANYGYTF.

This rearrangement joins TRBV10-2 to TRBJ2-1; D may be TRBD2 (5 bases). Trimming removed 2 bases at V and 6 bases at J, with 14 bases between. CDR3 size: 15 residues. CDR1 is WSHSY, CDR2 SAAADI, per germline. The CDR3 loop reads CASSEGSSPLNEQFF. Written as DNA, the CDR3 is TGCGCCAGCAGTGAGGGTTCTAGCCCGCTCAATGAGCAGTTCTTC.

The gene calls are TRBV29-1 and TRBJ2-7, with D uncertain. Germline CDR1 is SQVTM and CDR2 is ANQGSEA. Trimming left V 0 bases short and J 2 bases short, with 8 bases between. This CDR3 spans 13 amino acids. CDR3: CSVEDIQTYEQYF. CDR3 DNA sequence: TGCAGCGTTGAAGATATACAGACCTACGAGCAGTACTTC.

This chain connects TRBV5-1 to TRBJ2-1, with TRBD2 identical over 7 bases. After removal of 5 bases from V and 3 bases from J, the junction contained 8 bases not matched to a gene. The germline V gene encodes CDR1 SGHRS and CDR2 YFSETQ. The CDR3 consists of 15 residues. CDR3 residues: CASSSWGGIYNEQFF. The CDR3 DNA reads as TGCGCCAGCAGTTCGTGGGGGGGTATCTACAATGAGCAGTTCTTC.

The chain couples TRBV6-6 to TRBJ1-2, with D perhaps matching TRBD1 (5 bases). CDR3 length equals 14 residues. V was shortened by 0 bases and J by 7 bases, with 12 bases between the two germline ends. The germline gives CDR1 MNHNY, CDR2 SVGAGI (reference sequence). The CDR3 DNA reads TGTGCCAGCAGTTACTCGAATGGGGCTGGTGGCTACACCTTC. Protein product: CASSYSNGAGGYTF.

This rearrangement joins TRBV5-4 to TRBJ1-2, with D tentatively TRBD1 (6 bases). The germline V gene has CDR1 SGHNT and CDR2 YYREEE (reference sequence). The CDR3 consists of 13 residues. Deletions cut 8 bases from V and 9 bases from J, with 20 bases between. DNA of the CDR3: TGTGCCAGTGGAACCCGGGGGGCCGAAAGCTACACCTTC. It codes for CASGTRGAESYTF.

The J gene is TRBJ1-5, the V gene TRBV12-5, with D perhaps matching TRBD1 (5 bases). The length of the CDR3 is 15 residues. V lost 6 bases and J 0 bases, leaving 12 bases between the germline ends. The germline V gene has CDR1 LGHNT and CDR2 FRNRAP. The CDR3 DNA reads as TGTGCTAGTGGCCAGACAGAATTTAGCAATCAGCCCCAGCATTTT. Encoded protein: CASGQTEFSNQPQHF.

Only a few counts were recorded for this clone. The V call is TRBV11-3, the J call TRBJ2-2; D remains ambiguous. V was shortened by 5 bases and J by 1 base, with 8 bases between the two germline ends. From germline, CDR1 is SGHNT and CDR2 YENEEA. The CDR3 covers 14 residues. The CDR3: CASSRYRNTGELFF. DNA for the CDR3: TGTGCCAGCAGCCGATACAGGAACACCGGGGAGCTGTTTTTT.

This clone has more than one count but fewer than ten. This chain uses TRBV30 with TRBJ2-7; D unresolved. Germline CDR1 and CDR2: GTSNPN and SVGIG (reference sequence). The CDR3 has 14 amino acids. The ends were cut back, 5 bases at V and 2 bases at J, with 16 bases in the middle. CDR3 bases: TGTGCCTGGGTAAACCGGGTTCTTCCCTACGAGCAGTACTTC. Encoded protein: CAWVNRVLPYEQYF.

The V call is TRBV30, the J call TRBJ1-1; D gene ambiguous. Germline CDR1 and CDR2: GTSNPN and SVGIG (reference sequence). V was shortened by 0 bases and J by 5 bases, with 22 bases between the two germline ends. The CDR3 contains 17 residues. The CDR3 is CAWSVVGWAICATEAFF. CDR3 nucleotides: TGTGCCTGGAGTGTTGTTGGTTGGGCCATTTGTGCGACTGAAGCTTTCTTT.